This T cell receptor (beta chain) was recovered during a study of human T cells and chemical hapten exposure. The CDR3 runs 19 residues. The V and J ends lost 1 base and 0 bases respectively, with 20 bases between them. The germline V gene has CDR1 LGHNA and CDR2 YNFKEQ. Regarding time point: patch test 3, about 24 weeks after DPC sensitization. Specified treatment: therapeutic diphenylcyclopropenone sensitization with weekly scalp DPC. Separate cDNA molecules received unique molecular identifiers, which the library attached to them. Original analysis: Across samples, TCR counts had a median of roughly 96,000 and ranged from about 20,000 to 750,000. TCRdb itself ran the RACE reads through MiXCR, one entry per CDR3 protein. The V and J calls, along with clone size, are taken from TCRdb and not from the paper's own processing. The sample has 150,000 to 200,000 distinct CDR3 sequences; around 25% are singletons.

The V and J genes are TRBV4-2 and TRBJ2-3; D may be TRBD2 (6 bases). The source is a middle-aged woman with alopecia areata. Some clones in this sample may be carry-over from other donors' samples. This material consisted of whole blood, taken in connection with sensitization to the hapten diphenylcyclopropenone (DPC). CDR3 nucleotide sequence: TGTGCCAGCAGCCAAGGGGGCAGCATAATAGCGGTTAGCACAGATACGCAGTATTTT. Its translation: CASSQGGSIIAVSTDTQYF.